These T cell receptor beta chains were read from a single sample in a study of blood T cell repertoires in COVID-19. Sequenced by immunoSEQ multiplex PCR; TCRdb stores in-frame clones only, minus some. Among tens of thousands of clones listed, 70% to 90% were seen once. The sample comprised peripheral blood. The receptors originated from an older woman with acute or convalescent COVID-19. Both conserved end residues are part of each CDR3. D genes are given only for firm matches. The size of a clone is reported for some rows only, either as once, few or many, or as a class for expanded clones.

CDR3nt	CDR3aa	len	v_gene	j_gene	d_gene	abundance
TGCGCCAGCAGCTTGGGTATCGGAGGGGTCTCTTACAATGAGCAGTTCTTC	CASSLGIGGVSYNEQFF	17	TRBV5-1	TRBJ2-1	.	.
TGTGCCTGGAGCGCCGACAGAACCCAGCCCCAGCATTTT	CAWSADRTQPQHF	13	TRBV30	TRBJ1-5	.	.
TGCGCCAGCAGTCAACAGGGCAGGGAGAACACTGAAGCTTTCTTT	CASSQQGRENTEAFF	15	TRBV23-1	TRBJ1-1	.	.
TGTGCCACCAGTGATTTAACGGGTAGGAACTATGGCTACACCTTC	CATSDLTGRNYGYTF	15	TRBV24-1	TRBJ1-2	.	.
TGTGCCAGCAGCTTAGGTTCCGACAGTAGACACTACGAGCAGTACTTC	CASSLGSDSRHYEQYF	16	TRBV11-3	TRBJ2-7	.	.
TGTGCCAGCAGCCGACCCGTTAGCGGGGGTGGCGAGCAGTTCTTC	CASSRPVSGGGEQFF	15	TRBV5-4	TRBJ2-1	TRBD2	.
TGTGCCAGCAGTTTAAGACAGGGGGAAGGCTACACCTTC	CASSLRQGEGYTF	13	TRBV12-3/TRBV12-4	TRBJ1-2	TRBD1	.
TGTGCCAGCAGTTACTCGACTTTTGCCCTCTTCTCCTATGGCTACACCTTC	CASSYSTFALFSYGYTF	17	TRBV6-2/TRBV6-3	TRBJ1-2	.	.
TGTGCCAGCAGTTACTCTCAGGGCGGTGGTAATCAGCCCCAGCATTTT	CASSYSQGGGNQPQHF	16	TRBV6-6	TRBJ1-5	.	.
TGCAGCGTTGAAAGCAGGGGAAGAGGGGCTTTCTTT	CSVESRGRGAFF	12	TRBV29-1	TRBJ1-1	.	.
TGTGCCAGCAGTGACTCGCCCACTAGCGGGGGATACAATGAGCAGTTCTTC	CASSDSPTSGGYNEQFF	17	TRBV6-4	TRBJ2-1	TRBD2	many
TGTGCCACCAGCAACGTGGAGGGGTATGGCTACACCTTC	CATSNVEGYGYTF	13	TRBV15	TRBJ1-2	.	.
TGCGCCAGCAGCCCGTTCGCAGGAGGTCTCCTTTCATTCTACACCTTC	CASSPFAGGLLSFYTF	16	TRBV4-3	TRBJ1-2	.	.
TGCGCCAGCAGTCTTCCGCTGGGAGGAGGAGAAAAACTGTTTTTT	CASSLPLGGGEKLFF	15	TRBV23-1	TRBJ1-4	.	.
TGTGCCAGCATCTGGACAGGGAACACTGAAGCTTTCTTT	CASIWTGNTEAFF	13	TRBV6-5	TRBJ1-1	TRBD1	.
TGTGCCAGCACTACTGGACAGGGCGGCACTGAAGCTTTCTTT	CASTTGQGGTEAFF	14	TRBV18	TRBJ1-1	TRBD1	.
TGTGCCAGTAGTACGGGACAGGACTATGGCTACACCTTC	CASSTGQDYGYTF	13	TRBV19	TRBJ1-2	TRBD1	.
TGTGCCAGCAGTGCCAACAGGGGAAGGGGAGAGACCCAGTACTTC	CASSANRGRGETQYF	15	TRBV25-1	TRBJ2-5	TRBD1	.
TGTGCCAGCAGCTTTACAGGGGGCCGAAAGGATCAGCCCCAGCATTTT	CASSFTGGRKDQPQHF	16	TRBV7-2	TRBJ1-5	TRBD1	.
TGTGCCTGGAGCAGGGTAAAGGGCACTAATGAAAAACTGTTTTTT	CAWSRVKGTNEKLFF	15	TRBV30	TRBJ1-4	.	few
TGTGCCAGCAGTACCCAGGGGGCGGGATCACCCCTCCACTTT	CASSTQGAGSPLHF	14	TRBV6-5	TRBJ1-6	TRBD1	.
TGTGCCAGCAGCTTGACAGCTCCTAATGAAAAACTGTTTTTT	CASSLTAPNEKLFF	14	TRBV5-6	TRBJ1-4	.	few
TGTGCCAGCAGCTTGGGACAGCACTCTGGAAACACCATATATTTT	CASSLGQHSGNTIYF	15	TRBV7-9	TRBJ1-3	TRBD1	many
TGCAGTGCTAGTCGGGGCGAGGGGGAACAGCCCCAGCATTTT	CSASRGEGEQPQHF	14	TRBV20-1	TRBJ1-5	.	.
TGTGCCACTAGTCATAACGCGCAGGGGACCCAGTACTTC	CATSHNAQGTQYF	13	TRBV19	TRBJ2-5	.	.
TGTGCCAGCAGCCAAAATCCTGCCGGGATTCAGGATCAGCCCCAGCATTTT	CASSQNPAGIQDQPQHF	17	TRBV4-2	TRBJ1-5	.	.
TGTGCCAGCGCCAGGGGCTATGGCTACACCTTC	CASARGYGYTF	11	TRBV2	TRBJ1-2	.	.
TGTGCCAGCAGCTTGTGGGGCGAGAGTGTTGTAGATACGCAGTATTTT	CASSLWGESVVDTQYF	16	TRBV5-6	TRBJ2-3	.	.
TGTGCCAGCAGCCAGAGATCCGGGGTGGGCACGCAGTATTTT	CASSQRSGVGTQYF	14	TRBV3-1/TRBV3-2	TRBJ2-3	.	.
TGTGCCAGCAGCTTAGAGGGACAGGGGTACGAGACCCAGTACTTC	CASSLEGQGYETQYF	15	TRBV7-2	TRBJ2-5	TRBD1	.
TGTGCCAGCATGGAGGTATGGGCCAACGTCCTGACTTTC	CASMEVWANVLTF	13	TRBV6-5	TRBJ2-6	.	.